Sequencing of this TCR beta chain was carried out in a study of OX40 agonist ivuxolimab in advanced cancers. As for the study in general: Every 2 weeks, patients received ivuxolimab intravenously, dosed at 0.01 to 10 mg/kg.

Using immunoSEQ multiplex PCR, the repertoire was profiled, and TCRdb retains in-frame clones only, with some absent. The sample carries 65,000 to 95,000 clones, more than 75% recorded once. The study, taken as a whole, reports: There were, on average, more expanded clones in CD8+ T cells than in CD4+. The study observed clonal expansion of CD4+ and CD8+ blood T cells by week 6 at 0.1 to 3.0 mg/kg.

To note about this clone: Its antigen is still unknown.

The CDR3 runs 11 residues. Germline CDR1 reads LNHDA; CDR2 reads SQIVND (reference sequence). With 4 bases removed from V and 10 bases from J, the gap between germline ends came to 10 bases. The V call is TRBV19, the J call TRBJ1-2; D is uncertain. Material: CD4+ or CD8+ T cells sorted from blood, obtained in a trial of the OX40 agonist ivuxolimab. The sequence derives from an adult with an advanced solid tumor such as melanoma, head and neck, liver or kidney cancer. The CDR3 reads CASSTRGFYTF. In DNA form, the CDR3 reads TGTGCCAGTAGTACTAGAGGGTTCTACACCTTC.